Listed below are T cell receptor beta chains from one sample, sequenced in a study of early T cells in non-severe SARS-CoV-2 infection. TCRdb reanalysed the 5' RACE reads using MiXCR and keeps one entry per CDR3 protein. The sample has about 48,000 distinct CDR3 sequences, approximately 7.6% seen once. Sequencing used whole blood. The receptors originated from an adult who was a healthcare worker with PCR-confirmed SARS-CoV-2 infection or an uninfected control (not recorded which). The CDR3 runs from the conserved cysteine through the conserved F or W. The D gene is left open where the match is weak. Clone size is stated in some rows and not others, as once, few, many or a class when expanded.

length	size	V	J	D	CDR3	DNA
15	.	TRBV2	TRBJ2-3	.	CASSEWDLGTDTQYF	TGTGCCAGCAGTGAATGGGACTTGGGTACAGATACGCAGTATTTT
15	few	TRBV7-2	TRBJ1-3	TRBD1	CASSKGTGTGNTIYF	TGTGCCAGCAGCAAAGGGACAGGGACTGGAAACACCATATATTTT
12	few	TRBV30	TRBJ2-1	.	CAWSYRANEQFF	TGTGCCTGGAGTTACAGGGCCAATGAGCAGTTCTTC
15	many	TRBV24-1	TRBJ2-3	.	CATSDPTKRPDTQYF	TGTGCCACCAGTGATCCGACTAAGCGGCCAGATACGCAGTATTTT
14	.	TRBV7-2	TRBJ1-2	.	CASLRQRGSYGYTF	TGTGCCAGCCTCAGGCAGCGTGGCTCCTATGGCTACACCTTC
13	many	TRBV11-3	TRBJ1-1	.	CASSLNGYTEAFF	TGTGCCAGCAGCTTAAATGGGTACACTGAAGCTTTCTTT
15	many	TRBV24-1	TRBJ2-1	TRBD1	CATSDRDRLYNEQFF	TGTGCCACCAGTGATAGGGACAGGCTCTACAATGAGCAGTTCTTC
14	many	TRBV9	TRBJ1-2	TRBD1	CASSVGTGHYGYTF	TGTGCCAGCAGCGTTGGGACAGGGCACTATGGCTACACCTTC
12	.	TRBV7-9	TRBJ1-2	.	CASSGIQYGYTF	TGTGCCAGCAGCGGGATTCAGTATGGCTACACCTTC
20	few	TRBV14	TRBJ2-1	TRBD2	CASSPTWTSGDWSSYNEQFF	TGTGCCAGCAGCCCGACATGGACTAGCGGGGATTGGAGCTCCTACAATGAGCAGTTCTTC
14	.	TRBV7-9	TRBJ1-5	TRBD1	CSSSLGGQGSPQHF	TGTTCCAGCAGCTTGGGAGGACAGGGCTCGCCCCAGCATTTT
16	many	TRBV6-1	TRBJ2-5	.	CASSEILETPLGTQYF	TGTGCCAGCAGTGAAATCCTTGAGACACCCTTGGGGACCCAGTACTTC
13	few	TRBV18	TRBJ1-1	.	CASSPSQSTEAFF	TGTGCCAGCTCACCGTCACAGAGCACTGAAGCTTTCTTT
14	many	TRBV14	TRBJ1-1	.	CASSQAGMNTEAFF	TGTGCCAGCAGCCAAGCAGGCATGAACACTGAAGCTTTCTTT
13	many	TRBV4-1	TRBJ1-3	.	CASSPDFGNTIYF	TGCGCCAGCAGCCCGGACTTTGGAAACACCATATATTTT
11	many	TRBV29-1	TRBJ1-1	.	CSVTGSTEAFF	TGCAGCGTGACAGGTTCCACTGAAGCTTTCTTT
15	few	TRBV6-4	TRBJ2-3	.	CASSESGGAGDTQYF	TGTGCCAGCAGTGAGTCCGGCGGGGCGGGGGATACGCAGTATTTT
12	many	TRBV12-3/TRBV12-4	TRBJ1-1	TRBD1	CASSSPQGARRF	TGTGCCAGCAGTTCCCCGCAGGGGGCGCGAAGGTTT
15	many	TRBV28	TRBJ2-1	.	CASTREMSSYNEQFF	TGTGCCAGCACCAGGGAAATGTCCTCCTACAATGAGCAGTTCTTC
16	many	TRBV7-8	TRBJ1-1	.	CASSSRGGGGGTEAFF	TGTGCCAGCAGCTCTAGAGGGGGTGGAGGAGGGACTGAAGCTTTCTTT
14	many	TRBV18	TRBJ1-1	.	CASSPRDLNTEAFF	TGTGCCAGCTCACCACGGGACCTGAACACTGAAGCTTTCTTT
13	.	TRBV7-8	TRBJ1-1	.	CASSLGDGTEAFF	TGTGCCAGCAGCTTAGGGGATGGCACTGAAGCTTTCTTT
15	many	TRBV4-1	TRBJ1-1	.	CASSQAGRTNTEAFF	TGCGCCAGCAGCCAAGCTGGTAGGACGAACACTGAAGCTTTCTTT
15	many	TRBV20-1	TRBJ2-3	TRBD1	CSARGDRGATDTQYF	TGCAGTGCTAGAGGGGACAGGGGGGCCACAGATACGCAGTATTTT
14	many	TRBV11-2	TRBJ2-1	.	CASSRGGWYNEQFF	TGTGCCAGCAGCCGTGGGGGTTGGTACAATGAGCAGTTCTTC
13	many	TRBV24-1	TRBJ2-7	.	CATSGSGVGEQYF	TGTGCCACCAGTGGTTCAGGGGTGGGCGAGCAGTACTTC
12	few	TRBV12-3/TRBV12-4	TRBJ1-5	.	CASSLEGAPQHF	TGTGCCAGCAGTTTAGAGGGAGCGCCCCAGCATTTT
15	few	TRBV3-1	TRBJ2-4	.	CASRGGGAAKNIQYF	TGTGCCAGCAGGGGAGGCGGGGCGGCCAAAAACATTCAGTACTTC
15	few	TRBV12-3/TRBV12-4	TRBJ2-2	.	CASSSSTIRAGELFF	TGTGCCAGCAGTTCGTCGACTATACGGGCCGGGGAGCTGTTTTTT